This T cell receptor beta chain derives from a study of graft-versus-host responses after intestinal transplantation. The study's findings and limits: Investigators detected GvH clones in recipient marrow, with some emerging earlier in ileum or blood.

Clones were read by immunoSEQ multiplex PCR, and TCRdb kept only the in-frame ones, dropping some. The sample contains 120,000 or so clones, 85% to 95% of which appear only once. Notes on this clone: The antigen is not known.

The sample was unstimulated CD8+ T cells sorted from spleen or lymph node cells, taken before intestinal transplant. The clonotype comes from a human donor who received an intestinal transplant.

CDR3 protein: CASSPSGTSSNEQFF. The CDR3, as DNA: TGTGCCAGCAGCCCGAGCGGGACGTCGAGTAATGAGCAGTTCTTC. The chain couples TRBV7-9 to TRBJ2-1; the match to TRBD2 covers 7 bases. Germline V lookup: CDR1 SEHNR, CDR2 FQNEAQ (reference sequence). The length of the CDR3 is 15 residues. V was clipped by 5 bases and J by 7 bases; unmatched bases: 11.